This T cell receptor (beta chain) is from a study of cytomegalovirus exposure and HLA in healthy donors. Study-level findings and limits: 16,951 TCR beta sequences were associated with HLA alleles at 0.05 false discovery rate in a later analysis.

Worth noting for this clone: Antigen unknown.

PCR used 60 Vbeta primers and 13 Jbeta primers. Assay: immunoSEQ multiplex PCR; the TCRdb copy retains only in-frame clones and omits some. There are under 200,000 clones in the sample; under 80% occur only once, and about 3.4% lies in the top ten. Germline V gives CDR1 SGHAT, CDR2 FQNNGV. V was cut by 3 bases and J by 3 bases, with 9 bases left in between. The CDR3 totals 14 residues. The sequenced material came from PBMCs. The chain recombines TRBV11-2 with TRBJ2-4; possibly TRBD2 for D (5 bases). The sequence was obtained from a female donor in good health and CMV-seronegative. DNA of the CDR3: TGTGCCAGCAGCTTTCGCCGGGACAAAAACATTCAGTACTTC. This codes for CASSFRRDKNIQYF.